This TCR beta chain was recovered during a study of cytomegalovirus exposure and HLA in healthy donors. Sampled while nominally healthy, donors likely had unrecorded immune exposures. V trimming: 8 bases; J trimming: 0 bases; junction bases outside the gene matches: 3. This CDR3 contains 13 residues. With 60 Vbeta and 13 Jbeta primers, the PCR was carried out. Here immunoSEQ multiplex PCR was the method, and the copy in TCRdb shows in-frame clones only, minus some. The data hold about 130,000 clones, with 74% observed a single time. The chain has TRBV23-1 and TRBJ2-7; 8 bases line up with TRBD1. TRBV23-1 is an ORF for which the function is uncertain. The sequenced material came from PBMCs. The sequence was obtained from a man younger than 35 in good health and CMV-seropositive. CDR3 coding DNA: TGCGCCAGCTTTGGACAGGGCTCCTACGAGCAGTACTTC. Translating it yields CASFGQGSYEQYF.